This T cell receptor (beta chain) was obtained from a study of T cell changes during pregnancy in multiple sclerosis. The method was immunoSEQ multiplex PCR; TCRdb's version includes in-frame clones alone and lacks a portion of them. Of roughly 52,000 clones in the sample, roughly 94% were seen once. Specimen: CD8+ T cells from peripheral blood mononuclear cells, collected in the third trimester of pregnancy. The receptor's source is a female donor with multiple sclerosis, enrolled in a pregnancy study.

This chain's CDR3 is CARQENTGELFF. As DNA, the CDR3 is TGTGCCCGACAGGAGAACACCGGGGAGCTGTTTTTT. The chain uses TRBV30 and TRBJ2-2, with D perhaps TRBD1 (6 bases). V was shortened by 8 bases and J by 1 base, with 8 bases between the two germline ends. CDR1 and CDR2 from the germline V gene are GTSNPN and SVGIG (reference sequence). The CDR3 contains 12 residues.